The rows below give T cell receptor beta chains drawn from one sample of a study of cytomegalovirus exposure and HLA in healthy donors. The assay was immunoSEQ multiplex PCR, and TCRdb's table has in-frame clones only and misses some. This table has under 200,000 clones, around 68% appearing once. Sample: PBMCs. These TCRs come from a man aged 50 to 60 in good health and CMV-seronegative. Both conserved end residues are part of each CDR3. D genes are given only for firm matches. Not every row has a clone size; where given, it reads once, few, many or a size class.

>NA|TRBV6-6|TRBJ1-2|NA
TGTGCCAGCAGTTACCCGGACAGCCCTGGTGGCTACACCTTC
CASSYPDSPGGYTF
>NA|TRBV7-2|TRBJ2-1|NA
TGTGCCAGCACCCTGGGCCAGAACAATGAGCAGTTCTTC
CASTLGQNNEQFF
>NA|TRBV4-1|TRBJ1-1|TRBD1
TGCGCCAGCAGCTTTGCCGGGACAGGGTCGACTGAAGCTTTCTTT
CASSFAGTGSTEAFF
>NA|TRBV18|TRBJ1-1|TRBD1
TGTGCCAGCACACCACAGGGGCGGAACACTGAAGCTTTCTTT
CASTPQGRNTEAFF
>NA|TRBV27|TRBJ2-7|TRBD1
TGTGCCAGCAGTTCATTCTACACGGGACAGAGCTCCTACGAGCAGTACTTC
CASSSFYTGQSSYEQYF
>NA|TRBV7-2|TRBJ2-7|TRBD1
TGTGCCAGCAGCCCCCGGACAGGGTTTTACGAGCAGTACTTC
CASSPRTGFYEQYF
>few|TRBV7-8|TRBJ2-3|TRBD2
TGTGCCAGCAGCTTAAGTTCGGGGGGGGTTAAAGATACGCAGTATTTT
CASSLSSGGVKDTQYF
>NA|TRBV27|TRBJ1-1|NA
TGTGCCAGCAGTTCCTTCTCCCTGGGAGGGAACACTGAAGCTTTCTTT
CASSSFSLGGNTEAFF
>NA|TRBV19|TRBJ1-2|TRBD1
TGTGCCAGTAGTATAACAGGGGAGGATGGCTACACCTTC
CASSITGEDGYTF
>NA|TRBV6-5|TRBJ2-7|TRBD2
TGTGCCAGCAGTCCAACTAGCGGGGGGGCTCTTAAGCAGTACTTC
CASSPTSGGALKQYF
>NA|TRBV6-5|TRBJ2-2|NA
TGTGCCAGCACCCCGGACAGTCCCACCGGGGAGCTGTTTTTT
CASTPDSPTGELFF
>few|TRBV5-1|TRBJ2-5|TRBD1
TGCGCCAGCAGACTAGGGACAGAAGAGACCCAGTACTTC
CASRLGTEETQYF
>NA|TRBV6-1|TRBJ1-2|NA
TGTGCCAGCACACAGGGAATCAACTATGGCTACACCTTC
CASTQGINYGYTF
>NA|TRBV18|TRBJ1-1|NA
TGTGCCAGCTCACCACTGGAAGGGAGGGGGACTGAAGCTTTCTTT
CASSPLEGRGTEAFF
>NA|TRBV7-2|TRBJ2-5|TRBD1
TGTGCCAGCAGCCCAGGGGGATGGGAGACCCAGTACTTC
CASSPGGWETQYF
>NA|TRBV11-3|TRBJ2-1|TRBD2
TGTGCCAGCAGCTTTAAGCTAGCGGGGGGCGGAAACAATGAGCAGTTCTTC
CASSFKLAGGGNNEQFF
>once|TRBV5-1|TRBJ2-7|TRBD2
TGCGCCAGCAGGTTTGCGGGGGGGCCACGGGACGAGCAGTACTTC
CASRFAGGPRDEQYF
>NA|TRBV9|TRBJ2-7|TRBD1
TGTGCCAGCAGCGTAGGACAGGGGGCGGAATACGAGCAGTACTTC
CASSVGQGAEYEQYF
>NA|TRBV7-8|TRBJ2-7|NA
TGTGCCAGCAGCTTAGCCTCAAGGGGCTACGAGCAGTACTTC
CASSLASRGYEQYF
>NA|TRBV11-2|TRBJ1-2|NA
TGTGCCAGCAGCTCCCTGAAGGGGCGCAGTAACTATGGCTACACCTTC
CASSSLKGRSNYGYTF
>NA|TRBV5-4|TRBJ1-4|NA
TGTGCCACCCGGACAAGCACTAATGAAAAACTGTTTTTT
CATRTSTNEKLFF
>NA|TRBV11-2|TRBJ2-7|NA
TGTGCCAGCAGCACCTTTATGGGTGACAGCGTAACCTACGAGCAGTACTTC
CASSTFMGDSVTYEQYF
>NA|TRBV28|TRBJ1-1|NA
TGTGCCAGCAGTTTCCCTAGGGGCGAAGCTTTCTTT
CASSFPRGEAFF
>NA|TRBV11-3|TRBJ2-2|TRBD2
TGTGCCAGCAGCTTAAGCGGGGGGGTAAACACCGGGGAGCTGTTTTTT
CASSLSGGVNTGELFF
>NA|TRBV5-1|TRBJ2-2|TRBD1
TGCGCCAGCAGCACAGGGGGCTGGACCGGGGAGCTGTTTTTT
CASSTGGWTGELFF
>NA|TRBV19|TRBJ1-1|TRBD1
TGTGCCAGTAGTGTGTACCGGGACAGAGCTACTGAAGCTTTCTTT
CASSVYRDRATEAFF
>NA|TRBV9|TRBJ2-7|TRBD2
TGTGCCAGCAGCGTAGACGGGGGGGGATACGAGCAGTACTTC
CASSVDGGGYEQYF
>once|TRBV14|TRBJ1-1|NA
TGTGCCAGCAGCCAAGACAGGGGCGACCCTGGGACTGAAGCTTTCTTT
CASSQDRGDPGTEAFF
>NA|TRBV18|TRBJ1-5|NA
TGTGCCAGCTCACCCGACAGACTCAATCAGCCCCAGCATTTT
CASSPDRLNQPQHF
>NA|TRBV5-1|TRBJ2-2|TRBD1
TGCGCCAGCAGCCAGTGGACAGGTTCAATTGGGGAGCTGTTTTTT
CASSQWTGSIGELFF
>NA|TRBV23-1|TRBJ1-6|NA
TGCGCCAGCAGTCATCCCCAGAGGGAGTATAATTCACCCCTCCACTTT
CASSHPQREYNSPLHF
>once|TRBV7-9|TRBJ2-3|TRBD1
TGTGCCAGCAGGCGGACAGGCCCAGATACGCAGTATTTT
CASRRTGPDTQYF
>few|TRBV5-4|TRBJ1-1|NA
TGTGCCAGCAGCTTGCGGGCAGGGCGGTGGACTGAAGCTTTCTTT
CASSLRAGRWTEAFF
>NA|TRBV5-1|TRBJ1-6|TRBD1
TGCGCCAGCAGCCCGGGACAGGGGCCTAATTCACCCCTCCACTTT
CASSPGQGPNSPLHF
>NA|TRBV21-1|TRBJ1-1|NA
TGTGCCAGCACTGGACACCCAAACACTGAAGCTTTCTTT
CASTGHPNTEAFF
>NA|TRBV20-1|TRBJ2-5|NA
TGCAGTGCTACTTCGCAAGAGACCCAGTACTTC
CSATSQETQYF
>NA|TRBV5-1|TRBJ2-7|NA
TGCGCCAGCAGAGAACAGGCCAACACGCCGTCCTACGAGCAGTACTTC
CASREQANTPSYEQYF
>NA|TRBV2|TRBJ1-1|NA
TGTGCCAGCAGAACCAGGGCGATGGACACTGAAGCTTTCTTT
CASRTRAMDTEAFF
>NA|TRBV14|TRBJ2-1|TRBD2
TGTGCCAGCAGCCCCAAAGGCCGGGGGGGTTACAATGAGCAGTTCTTC
CASSPKGRGGYNEQFF
>NA|TRBV27|TRBJ1-2|TRBD1
TGTGCCAGCAGTACCAATGACAGGGGAGCGACTGGCTACACCTTC
CASSTNDRGATGYTF
>few|TRBV28|TRBJ1-6|NA
TGTGCCAGCAGTCTGGCCGGCCCTCTCGGGGGTTATAATTCACCCCTCCACTTT
CASSLAGPLGGYNSPLHF
>once|TRBV11-2|TRBJ1-1|NA
TGTGCCAGCGGTTGGCAGGAGAACACTGAAGCTTTCTTT
CASGWQENTEAFF